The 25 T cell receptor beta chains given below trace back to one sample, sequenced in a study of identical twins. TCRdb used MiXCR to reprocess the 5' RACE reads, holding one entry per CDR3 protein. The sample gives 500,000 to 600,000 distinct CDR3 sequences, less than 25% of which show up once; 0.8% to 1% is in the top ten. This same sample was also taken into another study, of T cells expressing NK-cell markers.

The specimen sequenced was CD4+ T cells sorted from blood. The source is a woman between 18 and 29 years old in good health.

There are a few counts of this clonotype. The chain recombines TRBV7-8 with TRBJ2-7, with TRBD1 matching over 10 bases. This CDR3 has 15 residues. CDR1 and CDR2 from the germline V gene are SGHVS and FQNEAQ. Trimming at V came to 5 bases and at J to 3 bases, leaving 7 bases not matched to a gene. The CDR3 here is CASSPGTGAIYEQYF. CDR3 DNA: TGTGCCAGCAGCCCCGGGACAGGGGCTATCTACGAGCAGTACTTC.

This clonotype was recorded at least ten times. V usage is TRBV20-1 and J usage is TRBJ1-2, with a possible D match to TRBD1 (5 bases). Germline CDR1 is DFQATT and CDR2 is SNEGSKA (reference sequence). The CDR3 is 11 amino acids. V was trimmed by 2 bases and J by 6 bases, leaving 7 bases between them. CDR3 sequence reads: CSARWGDGYTF. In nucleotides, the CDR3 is TGCAGTGCTAGATGGGGGGATGGCTACACCTTC.

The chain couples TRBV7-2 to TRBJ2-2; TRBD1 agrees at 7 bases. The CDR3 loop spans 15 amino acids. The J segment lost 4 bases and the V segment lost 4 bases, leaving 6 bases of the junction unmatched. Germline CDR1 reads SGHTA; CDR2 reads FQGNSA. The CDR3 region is CASSSRQGGTGELFF. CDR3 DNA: TGTGCCAGCAGCTCGCGACAGGGTGGCACCGGGGAGCTGTTTTTT. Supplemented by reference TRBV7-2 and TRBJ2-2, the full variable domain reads GAGVSQSPSNKVTEKGKDVELRCDPISGHTALYWYRQSLGQGLEFLIYFQGNSAPDKSGLPSDRFSAERTGGSVSTLTIQRTQQEDSAVYLCASSSRQGGTGELFFGEGSRLTVL.

The chain's CDR3 is CASTTPSTGELFF. The CDR3 DNA is TGTGCCAGCACTACACCGAGCACCGGGGAGCTGTTTTTT. The gene calls are TRBV6-1 and TRBJ2-2; D gene uncertain. V was cut by 7 bases and J by 4 bases, with 10 bases left in between. The CDR3 has 13 amino acids. Germline loops: CDR1 MNHNS, CDR2 SASEGT.

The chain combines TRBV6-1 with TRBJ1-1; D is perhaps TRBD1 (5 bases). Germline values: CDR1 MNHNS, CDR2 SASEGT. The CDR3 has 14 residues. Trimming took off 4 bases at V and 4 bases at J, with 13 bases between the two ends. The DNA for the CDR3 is TGTGCCAGCAGTGGCAGACTGGGGGGCACTGAAGCTTTCTTT. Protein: CASSGRLGGTEAFF.

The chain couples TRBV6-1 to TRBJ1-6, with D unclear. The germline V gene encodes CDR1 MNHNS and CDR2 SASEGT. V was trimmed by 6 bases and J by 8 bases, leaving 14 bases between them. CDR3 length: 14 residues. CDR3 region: CASRPDIPHSPLHF. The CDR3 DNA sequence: TGTGCCAGCAGGCCTGATATCCCCCATTCACCCCTCCACTTT.

For the CDR3, the DNA is TGTGCCAGCAGCTTAACCGTAAGAGCTAGCGGGGCTTCAGATACGCAGTATTTT. It translates to CASSLTVRASGASDTQYF. The chain links TRBV11-2 to TRBJ2-3; 9 bases fit TRBD2. CDR3 length: 18 residues. The germline gives CDR1 SGHAT, CDR2 FQNNGV. V lost 2 bases to trimming and J lost 4 bases; unmatched junction nucleotides: 13.

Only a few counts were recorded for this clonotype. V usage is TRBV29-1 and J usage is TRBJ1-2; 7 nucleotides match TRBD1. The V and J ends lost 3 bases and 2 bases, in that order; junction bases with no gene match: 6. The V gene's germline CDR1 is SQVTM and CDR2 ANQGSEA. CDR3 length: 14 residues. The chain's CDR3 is CSVDEGAGNYGYTF. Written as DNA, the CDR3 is TGCAGCGTTGATGAGGGGGCTGGGAACTATGGCTACACCTTC.

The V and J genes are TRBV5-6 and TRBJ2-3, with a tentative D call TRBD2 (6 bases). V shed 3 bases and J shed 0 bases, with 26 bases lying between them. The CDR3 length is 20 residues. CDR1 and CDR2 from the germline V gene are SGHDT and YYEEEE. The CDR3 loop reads CASSSPTPTSFRESTDTQYF. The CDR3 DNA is TGTGCCAGCAGCTCACCAACGCCGACTAGTTTCCGTGAGAGCACAGATACGCAGTATTTT. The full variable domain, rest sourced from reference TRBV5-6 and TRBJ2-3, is DAGVTQSPTHLIKTRGQQVTLRCSPKSGHDTVSWYQQALGQGPQFIFQYYEEEERQRGNFPDRFSGHQFPNYSSELNVNALLLGDSALYLCASSSPTPTSFRESTDTQYFGPGTRLTVL.

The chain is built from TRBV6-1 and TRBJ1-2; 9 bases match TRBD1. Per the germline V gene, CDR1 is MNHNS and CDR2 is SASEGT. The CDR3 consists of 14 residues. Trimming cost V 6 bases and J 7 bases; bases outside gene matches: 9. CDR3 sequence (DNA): TGTGCCAGCAGATCCGGACAGGGGTCGGGTGGCTACACCTTC. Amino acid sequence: CASRSGQGSGGYTF.

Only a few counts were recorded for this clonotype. CDR3 in amino acids: CASSLAIRVTNSDTQYF. The CDR3 region has the DNA TGCGCCAGCAGCTTGGCCATCAGGGTCACCAATTCAGATACGCAGTATTTT. This chain connects TRBV5-1 to TRBJ2-3; D perhaps matches TRBD1 (5 bases). This CDR3 comprises 17 residues. The germline V and J ends were trimmed by 0 bases and 4 bases, with 18 bases remaining between them. Looked up from germline, CDR1 is SGHRS and CDR2 is YFSETQ.

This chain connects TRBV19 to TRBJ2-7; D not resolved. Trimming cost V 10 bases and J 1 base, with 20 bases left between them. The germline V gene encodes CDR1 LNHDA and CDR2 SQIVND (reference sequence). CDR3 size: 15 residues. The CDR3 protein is CATKGRGQESYEQYF. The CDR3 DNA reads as TGTGCCACCAAAGGTCGTGGCCAGGAGTCCTACGAGCAGTACTTC.

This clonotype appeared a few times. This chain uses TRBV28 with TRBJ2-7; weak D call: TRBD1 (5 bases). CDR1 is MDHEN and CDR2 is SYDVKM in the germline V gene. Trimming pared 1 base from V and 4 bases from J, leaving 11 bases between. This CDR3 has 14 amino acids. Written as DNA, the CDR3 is TGTGCCAGCAGTTTATTGTCACAGGAGTACGAGCAGTACTTC. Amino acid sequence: CASSLLSQEYEQYF. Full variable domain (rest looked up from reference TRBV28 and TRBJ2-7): DVKVTQSSRYLVKRTGEKVFLECVQDMDHENMFWYRQDPGLGLRLIYFSYDVKMKEKGDIPEGYSVSREKKERFSLILESASTNQTSMYLCASSLLSQEYEQYFGPGTRLTVT.

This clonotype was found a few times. Here the CDR3 reads CASSYSGRQETQYF. The CDR3 DNA reads as TGTGCCAGCAGTTACTCGGGCAGACAAGAGACCCAGTACTTC. The V gene is TRBV6-5, the J gene TRBJ2-5; unclear D gene. The CDR3 is 14 amino acids. In germline, CDR1 is MNHEY, CDR2 SVGAGI. V lost 0 bases and J lost 2, with 7 bases in between.

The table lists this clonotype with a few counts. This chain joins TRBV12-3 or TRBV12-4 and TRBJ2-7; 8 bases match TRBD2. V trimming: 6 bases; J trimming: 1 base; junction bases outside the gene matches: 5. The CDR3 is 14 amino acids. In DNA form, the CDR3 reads TGTGCCAGCAGGGAAGGACTAGCTTCCTACGAGCAGTACTTC. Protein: CASREGLASYEQYF.

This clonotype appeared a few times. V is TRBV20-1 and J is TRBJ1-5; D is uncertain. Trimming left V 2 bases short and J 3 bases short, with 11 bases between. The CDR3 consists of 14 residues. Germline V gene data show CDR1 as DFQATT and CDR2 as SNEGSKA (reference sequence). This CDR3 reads CSARNGEDNQPQHF. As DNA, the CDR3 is TGCAGTGCTAGAAACGGGGAGGACAATCAGCCCCAGCATTTT.

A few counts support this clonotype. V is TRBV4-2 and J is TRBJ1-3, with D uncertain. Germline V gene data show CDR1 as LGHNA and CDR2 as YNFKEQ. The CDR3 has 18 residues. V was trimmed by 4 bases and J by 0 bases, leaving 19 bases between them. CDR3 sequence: CASSPGFGRTNSGNTIYF. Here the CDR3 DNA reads TGTGCCAGCAGCCCGGGGTTTGGCAGGACGAACTCTGGAAACACCATATATTTT.

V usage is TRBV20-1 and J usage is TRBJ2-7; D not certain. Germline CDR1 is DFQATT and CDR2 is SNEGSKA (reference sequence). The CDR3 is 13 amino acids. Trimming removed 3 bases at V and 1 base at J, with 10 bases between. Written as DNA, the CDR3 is TGCAGTGCTAGGAGAAAACAGTCCTACGAGCAGTACTTC. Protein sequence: CSARRKQSYEQYF.

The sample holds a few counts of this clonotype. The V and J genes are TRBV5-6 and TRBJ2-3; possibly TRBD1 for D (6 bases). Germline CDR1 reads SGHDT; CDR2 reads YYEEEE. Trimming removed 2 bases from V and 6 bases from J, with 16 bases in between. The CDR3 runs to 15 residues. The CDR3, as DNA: TGTGCCAGCAGCTTAGGGGGAGAAGGATTTGATACGCAGTATTTT. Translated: CASSLGGEGFDTQYF.

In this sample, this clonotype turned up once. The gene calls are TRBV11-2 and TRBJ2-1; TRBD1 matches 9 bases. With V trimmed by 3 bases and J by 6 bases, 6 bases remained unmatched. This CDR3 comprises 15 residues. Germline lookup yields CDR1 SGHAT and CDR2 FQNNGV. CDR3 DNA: TGTGCCAGCAGCTTCCCGGGACAGGGACCCAATGAGCAGTTCTTC. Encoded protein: CASSFPGQGPNEQFF.

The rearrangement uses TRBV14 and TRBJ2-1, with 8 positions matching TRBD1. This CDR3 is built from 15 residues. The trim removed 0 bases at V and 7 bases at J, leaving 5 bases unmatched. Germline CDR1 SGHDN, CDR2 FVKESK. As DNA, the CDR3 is TGTGCCAGCAGCCAAGATAGGACAGGGCGGAATGAGCAGTTCTTC. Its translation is CASSQDRTGRNEQFF.

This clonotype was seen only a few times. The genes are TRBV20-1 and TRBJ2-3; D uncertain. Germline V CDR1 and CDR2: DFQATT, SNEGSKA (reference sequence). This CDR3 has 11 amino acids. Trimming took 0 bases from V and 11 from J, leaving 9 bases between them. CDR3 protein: CSARDLIRQYF. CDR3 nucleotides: TGCAGTGCTAGAGATCTTATCCGGCAGTATTTT.

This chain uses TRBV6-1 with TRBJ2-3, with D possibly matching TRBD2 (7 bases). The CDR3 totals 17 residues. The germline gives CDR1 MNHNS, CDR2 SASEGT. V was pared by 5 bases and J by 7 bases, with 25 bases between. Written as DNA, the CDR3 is TGTGCCAGCAGTCGGTCTTTAGGGGGGGCGACACCTTATACGCAGTATTTT. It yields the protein CASSRSLGGATPYTQYF.

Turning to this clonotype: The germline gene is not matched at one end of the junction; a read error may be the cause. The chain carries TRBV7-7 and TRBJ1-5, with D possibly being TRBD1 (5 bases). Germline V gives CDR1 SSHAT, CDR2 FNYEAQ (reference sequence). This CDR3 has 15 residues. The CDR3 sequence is CASSLDSYSNQPQHF. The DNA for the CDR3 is TGTGCTAGCAGTCTCGACAGCTATAGCAATCAGCCCCAGCATTTT. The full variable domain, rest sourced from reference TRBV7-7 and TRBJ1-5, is GAGVSQSPRYKVTKRGQDVTLRCDPISSHATLYWYQQALGQGPEFLTYFNYEAQPDKSGLPSDRFSAERPEGSISTLTIQRTEQRDSAMYRCASSLDSYSNQPQHFGDGTRLSIL.

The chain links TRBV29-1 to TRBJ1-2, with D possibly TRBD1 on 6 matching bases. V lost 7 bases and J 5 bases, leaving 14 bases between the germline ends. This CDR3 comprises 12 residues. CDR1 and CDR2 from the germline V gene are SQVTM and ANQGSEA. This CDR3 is CSAEQGGYGYTF. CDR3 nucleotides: TGCAGCGCCGAACAGGGTGGTTATGGCTACACCTTC.